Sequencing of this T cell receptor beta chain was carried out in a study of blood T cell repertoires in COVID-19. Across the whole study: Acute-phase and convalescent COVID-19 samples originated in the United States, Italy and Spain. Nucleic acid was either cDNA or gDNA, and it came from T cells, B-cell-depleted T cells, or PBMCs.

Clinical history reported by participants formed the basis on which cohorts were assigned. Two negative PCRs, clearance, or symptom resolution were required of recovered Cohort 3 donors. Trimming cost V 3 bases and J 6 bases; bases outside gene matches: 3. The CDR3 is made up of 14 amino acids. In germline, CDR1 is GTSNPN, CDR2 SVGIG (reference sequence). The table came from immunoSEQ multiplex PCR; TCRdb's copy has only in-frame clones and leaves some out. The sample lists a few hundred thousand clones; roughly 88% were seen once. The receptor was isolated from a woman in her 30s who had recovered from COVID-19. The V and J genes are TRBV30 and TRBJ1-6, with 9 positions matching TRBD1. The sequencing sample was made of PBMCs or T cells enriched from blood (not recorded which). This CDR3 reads CAWRGQGFNSPLHF. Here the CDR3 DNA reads TGTGCCTGGAGGGGACAGGGATTTAATTCACCCCTCCACTTT.